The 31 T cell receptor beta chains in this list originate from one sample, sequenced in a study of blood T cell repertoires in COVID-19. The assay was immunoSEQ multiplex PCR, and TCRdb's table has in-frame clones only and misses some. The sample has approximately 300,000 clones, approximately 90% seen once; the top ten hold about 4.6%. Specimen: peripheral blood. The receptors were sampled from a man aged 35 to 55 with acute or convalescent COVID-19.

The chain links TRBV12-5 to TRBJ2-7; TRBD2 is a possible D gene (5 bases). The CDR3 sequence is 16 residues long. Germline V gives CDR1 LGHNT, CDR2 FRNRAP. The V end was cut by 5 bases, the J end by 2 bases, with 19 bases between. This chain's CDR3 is CASGLHPRRVTYEQYF. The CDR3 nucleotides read TGTGCTAGTGGTCTACATCCTCGGCGGGTTACCTACGAGCAGTACTTC.

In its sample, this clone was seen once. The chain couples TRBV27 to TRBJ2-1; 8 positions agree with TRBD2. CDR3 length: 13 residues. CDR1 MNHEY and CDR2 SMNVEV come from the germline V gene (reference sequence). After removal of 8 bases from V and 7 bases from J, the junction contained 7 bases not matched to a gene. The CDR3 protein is CASLRTGGNEQFF. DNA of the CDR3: TGTGCCAGCCTTCGGACGGGAGGGAATGAGCAGTTCTTC.

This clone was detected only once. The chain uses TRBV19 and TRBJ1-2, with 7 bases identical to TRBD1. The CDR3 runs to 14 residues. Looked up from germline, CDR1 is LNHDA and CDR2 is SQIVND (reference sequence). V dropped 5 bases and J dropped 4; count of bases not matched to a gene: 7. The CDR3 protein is CASSHGTAVYGYTF. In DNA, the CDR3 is TGTGCCAGTAGTCACGGGACAGCGGTCTATGGCTACACCTTC.

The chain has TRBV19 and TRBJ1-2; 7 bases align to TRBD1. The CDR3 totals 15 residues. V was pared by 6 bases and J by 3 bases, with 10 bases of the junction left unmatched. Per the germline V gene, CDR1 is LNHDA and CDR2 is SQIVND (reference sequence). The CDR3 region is CASRPIQGTHYGYTF. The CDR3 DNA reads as TGTGCCAGTAGACCAATACAGGGGACCCACTATGGCTACACCTTC.

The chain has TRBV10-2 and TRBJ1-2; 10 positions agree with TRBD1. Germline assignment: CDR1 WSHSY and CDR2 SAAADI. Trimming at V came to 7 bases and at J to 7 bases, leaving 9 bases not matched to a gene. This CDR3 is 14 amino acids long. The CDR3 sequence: CASTRDRGWGGYTF. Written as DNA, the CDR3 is TGCGCCAGCACTAGGGACAGGGGATGGGGTGGCTACACCTTC.

CDR3 DNA sequence: TGTGCCAGCATTTTCCGGGACTCCACTCTCTACGAGCAGTACTTC. Protein product: CASIFRDSTLYEQYF. The gene calls are TRBV2 and TRBJ2-7; TRBD2 is a possible D gene (6 bases). V lost 7 bases to trimming and J lost 3 bases, with 19 bases between them. This CDR3 has 15 amino acids. The germline V gene has CDR1 SNHLY and CDR2 FYNNEI.

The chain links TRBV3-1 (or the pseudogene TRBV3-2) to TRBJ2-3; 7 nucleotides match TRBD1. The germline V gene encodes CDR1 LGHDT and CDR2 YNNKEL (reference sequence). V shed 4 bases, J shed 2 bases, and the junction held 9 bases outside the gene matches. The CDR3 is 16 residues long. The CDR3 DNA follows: TGTGCCAGCAGCCCACCCCAAGACAGGGACACAGATACGCAGTATTTT. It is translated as CASSPPQDRDTDTQYF.

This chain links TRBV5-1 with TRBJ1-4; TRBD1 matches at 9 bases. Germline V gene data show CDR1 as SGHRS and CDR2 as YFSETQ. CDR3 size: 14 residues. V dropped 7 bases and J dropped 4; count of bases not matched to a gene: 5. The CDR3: CASCLTGGNEKLFF. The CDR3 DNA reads TGCGCCAGCTGCCTGACAGGGGGTAATGAAAAACTGTTTTTT.

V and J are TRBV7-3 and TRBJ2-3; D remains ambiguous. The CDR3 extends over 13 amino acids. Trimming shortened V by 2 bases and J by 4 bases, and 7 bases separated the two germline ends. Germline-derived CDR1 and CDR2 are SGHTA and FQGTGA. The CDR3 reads CASSLVVADTQYF. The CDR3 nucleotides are TGTGCCAGCAGCTTAGTGGTAGCAGATACGCAGTATTTT. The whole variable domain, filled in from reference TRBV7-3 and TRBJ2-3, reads GAGVSQTPSNKVTEKGKYVELRCDPISGHTALYWYRQSLGQGPEFLIYFQGTGAADDSGLPNDRFFAVRPEGSVSTLKIQRTERGDSAVYLCASSLVVADTQYFGPGTRLTVL.

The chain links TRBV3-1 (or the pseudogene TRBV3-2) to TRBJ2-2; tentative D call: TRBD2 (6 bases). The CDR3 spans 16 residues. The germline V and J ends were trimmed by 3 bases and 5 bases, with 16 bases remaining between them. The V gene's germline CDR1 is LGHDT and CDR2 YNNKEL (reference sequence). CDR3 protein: CASSHARLGETGELFF. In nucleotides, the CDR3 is TGTGCCAGCAGCCATGCTCGACTAGGGGAAACCGGGGAGCTGTTTTTT.

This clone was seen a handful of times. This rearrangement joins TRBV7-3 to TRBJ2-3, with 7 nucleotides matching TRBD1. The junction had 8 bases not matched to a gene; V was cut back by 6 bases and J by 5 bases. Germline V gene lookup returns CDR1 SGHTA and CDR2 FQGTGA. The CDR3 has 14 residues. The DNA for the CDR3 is TGTGCCAGCAGTTTAGGGGGCGCGGGAGATACGCAGTATTTT. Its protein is CASSLGGAGDTQYF.

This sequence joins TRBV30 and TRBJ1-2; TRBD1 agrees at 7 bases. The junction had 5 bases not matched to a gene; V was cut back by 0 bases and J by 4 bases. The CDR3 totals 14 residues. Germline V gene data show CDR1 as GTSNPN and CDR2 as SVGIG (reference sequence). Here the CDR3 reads CAWSVGGAGYGYTF. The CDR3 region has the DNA TGTGCCTGGAGTGTAGGGGGCGCGGGCTATGGCTACACCTTC.

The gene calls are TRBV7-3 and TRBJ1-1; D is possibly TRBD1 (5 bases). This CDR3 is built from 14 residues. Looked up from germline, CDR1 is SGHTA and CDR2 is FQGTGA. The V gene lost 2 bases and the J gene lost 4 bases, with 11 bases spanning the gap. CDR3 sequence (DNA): TGTGCCAGCAGCTTAGATTCGGGGGGCACTGAAGCTTTCTTT. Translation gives CASSLDSGGTEAFF. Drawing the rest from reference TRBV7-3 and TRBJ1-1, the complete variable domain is GAGVSQTPSNKVTEKGKYVELRCDPISGHTALYWYRQSLGQGPEFLIYFQGTGAADDSGLPNDRFFAVRPEGSVSTLKIQRTERGDSAVYLCASSLDSGGTEAFFGQGTRLTVV.

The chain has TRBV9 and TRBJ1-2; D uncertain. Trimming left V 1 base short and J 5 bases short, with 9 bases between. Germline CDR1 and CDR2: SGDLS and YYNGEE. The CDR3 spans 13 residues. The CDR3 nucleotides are TGTGCCAGCAGCGTATTGCCGGTTTATGGCTACACCTTC. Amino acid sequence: CASSVLPVYGYTF.

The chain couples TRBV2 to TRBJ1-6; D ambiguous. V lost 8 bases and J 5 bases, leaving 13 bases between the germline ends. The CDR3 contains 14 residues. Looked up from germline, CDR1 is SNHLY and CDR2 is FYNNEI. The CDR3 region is CASGGGINNSPLHF. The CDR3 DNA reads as TGTGCCAGCGGTGGAGGGATTAATAATTCACCCCTCCACTTT.

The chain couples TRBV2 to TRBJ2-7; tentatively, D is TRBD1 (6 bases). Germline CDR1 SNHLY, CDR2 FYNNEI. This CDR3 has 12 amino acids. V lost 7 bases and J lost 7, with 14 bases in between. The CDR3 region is CASNGDKLEQYF. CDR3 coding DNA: TGTGCCAGCAACGGGGACAAACTGGAGCAGTACTTC.

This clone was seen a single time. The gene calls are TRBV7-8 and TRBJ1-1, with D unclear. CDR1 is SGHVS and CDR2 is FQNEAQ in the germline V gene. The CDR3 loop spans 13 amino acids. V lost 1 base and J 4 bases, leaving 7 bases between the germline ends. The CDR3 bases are TGTGCCAGCAGCTTAGTGACGGGCACTGAAGCTTTCTTT. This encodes CASSLVTGTEAFF.

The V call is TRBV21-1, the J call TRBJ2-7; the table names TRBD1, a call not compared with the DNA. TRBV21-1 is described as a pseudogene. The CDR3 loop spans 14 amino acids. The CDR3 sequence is CARWGQGFSYEQYF. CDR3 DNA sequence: TGTGCCAGATGGGGACAGGGATTTTCCTACGAGCAGTACTTC.

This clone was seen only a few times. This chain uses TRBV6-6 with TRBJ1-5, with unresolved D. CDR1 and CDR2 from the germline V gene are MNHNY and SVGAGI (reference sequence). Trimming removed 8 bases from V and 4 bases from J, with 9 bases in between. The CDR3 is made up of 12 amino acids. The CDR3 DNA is TGTGCCAGCTGCGAATGGAATCAGCCCCAGCATTTT. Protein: CASCEWNQPQHF.

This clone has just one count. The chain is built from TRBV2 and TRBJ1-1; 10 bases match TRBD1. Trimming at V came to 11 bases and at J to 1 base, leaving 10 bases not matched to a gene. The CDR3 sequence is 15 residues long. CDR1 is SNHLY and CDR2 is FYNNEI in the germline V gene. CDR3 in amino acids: CASKGDRGANTEAFF. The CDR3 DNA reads TGTGCCTCTAAAGGGGACAGGGGAGCGAACACTGAAGCTTTCTTT.

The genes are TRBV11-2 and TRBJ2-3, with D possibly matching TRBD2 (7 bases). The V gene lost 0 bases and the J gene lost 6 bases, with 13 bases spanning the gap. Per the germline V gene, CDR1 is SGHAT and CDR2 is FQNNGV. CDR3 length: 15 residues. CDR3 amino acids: CASSLDRGAGDTQYF. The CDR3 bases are TGTGCCAGCAGCTTAGATCGGGGGGCAGGGGATACGCAGTATTTT.

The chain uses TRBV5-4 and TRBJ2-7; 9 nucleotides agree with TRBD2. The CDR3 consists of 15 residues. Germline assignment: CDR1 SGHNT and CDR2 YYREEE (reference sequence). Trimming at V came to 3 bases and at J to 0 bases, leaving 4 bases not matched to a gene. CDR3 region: CASSSLAGASYEQYF. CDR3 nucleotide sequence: TGTGCCAGCAGCTCCTTAGCGGGGGCCTCCTACGAGCAGTACTTC.

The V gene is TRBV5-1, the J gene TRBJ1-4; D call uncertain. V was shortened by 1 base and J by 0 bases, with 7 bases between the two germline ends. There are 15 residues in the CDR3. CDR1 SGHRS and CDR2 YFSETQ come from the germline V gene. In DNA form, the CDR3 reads TGCGCCAGCAGCTTGAGCGCTTCAACTAATGAAAAACTGTTTTTT. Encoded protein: CASSLSASTNEKLFF.

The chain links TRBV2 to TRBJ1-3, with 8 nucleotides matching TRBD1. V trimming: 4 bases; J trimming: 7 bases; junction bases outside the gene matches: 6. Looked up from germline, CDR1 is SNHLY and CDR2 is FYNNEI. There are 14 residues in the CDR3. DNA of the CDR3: TGTGCCAGCAGTGGGGACAGGTTCAGGAACACCATATATTTT. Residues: CASSGDRFRNTIYF.

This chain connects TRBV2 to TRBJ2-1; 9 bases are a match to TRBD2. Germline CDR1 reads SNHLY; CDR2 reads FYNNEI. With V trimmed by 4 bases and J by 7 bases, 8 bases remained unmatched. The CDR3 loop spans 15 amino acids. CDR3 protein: CASSGVAGVRNEQFF. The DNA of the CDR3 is TGTGCCAGCAGTGGGGTAGCGGGGGTTAGGAATGAGCAGTTCTTC.

CDR3 sequence: CASSPLGGDQNIQYF. The DNA for the CDR3 is TGTGCCAGCAGTCCCTTGGGGGGTGACCAAAACATTCAGTACTTC. The genes are TRBV11-1 and TRBJ2-4; D possibly corresponds to TRBD2 (6 bases). The CDR3 sequence is 15 residues long. Trimming took 6 bases from V and 5 from J, leaving 17 bases between them. The germline CDR1 and CDR2 sequences are SGHAT and FQDESV (reference sequence).

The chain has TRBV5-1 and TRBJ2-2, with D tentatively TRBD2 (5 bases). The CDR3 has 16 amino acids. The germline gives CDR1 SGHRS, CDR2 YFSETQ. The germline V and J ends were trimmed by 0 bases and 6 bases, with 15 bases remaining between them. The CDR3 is CASSLAGIWLAGELFF. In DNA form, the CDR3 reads TGCGCCAGCAGCTTGGCGGGAATCTGGTTAGCCGGGGAGCTGTTTTTT.

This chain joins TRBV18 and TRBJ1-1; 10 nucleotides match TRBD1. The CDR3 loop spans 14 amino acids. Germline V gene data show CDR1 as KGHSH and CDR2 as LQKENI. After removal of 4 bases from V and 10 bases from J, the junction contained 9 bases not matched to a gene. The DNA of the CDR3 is TGTGCCAGCTCACTTGTCCGGGACAGGGGCACAGCTTTCTTT. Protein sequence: CASSLVRDRGTAFF.

CDR3 nucleotide sequence: TGTGCCAGTGGACAGGGGGCTTACACTGAAGCTTTCTTT. Protein: CASGQGAYTEAFF. The chain uses TRBV19 and TRBJ1-1; 11 bases map to TRBD1. The CDR3 totals 13 residues. Germline assignment: CDR1 LNHDA and CDR2 SQIVND (reference sequence). Unmatched junction bases numbered 2, after V lost 8 bases and J lost 3 bases.

For the CDR3, the DNA is TGTGCCACCAGTGCTTACGGCGGTGGCTACACCTTC. It yields the protein CATSAYGGGYTF. The J gene is TRBJ1-2, the V gene TRBV24-1; the D is unclear. This CDR3 contains 12 residues. Germline V gene data show CDR1 as KGHDR and CDR2 as SFDVKD. Trimming stripped 5 bases from V and 7 bases from J, with 10 bases between.

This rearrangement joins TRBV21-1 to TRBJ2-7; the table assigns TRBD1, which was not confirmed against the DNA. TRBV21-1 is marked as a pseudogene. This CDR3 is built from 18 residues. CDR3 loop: CASSTKLGPGQPSYEQYF. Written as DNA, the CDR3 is TGTGCCAGCAGCACAAAGTTGGGGCCGGGACAGCCCTCCTACGAGCAGTACTTC.